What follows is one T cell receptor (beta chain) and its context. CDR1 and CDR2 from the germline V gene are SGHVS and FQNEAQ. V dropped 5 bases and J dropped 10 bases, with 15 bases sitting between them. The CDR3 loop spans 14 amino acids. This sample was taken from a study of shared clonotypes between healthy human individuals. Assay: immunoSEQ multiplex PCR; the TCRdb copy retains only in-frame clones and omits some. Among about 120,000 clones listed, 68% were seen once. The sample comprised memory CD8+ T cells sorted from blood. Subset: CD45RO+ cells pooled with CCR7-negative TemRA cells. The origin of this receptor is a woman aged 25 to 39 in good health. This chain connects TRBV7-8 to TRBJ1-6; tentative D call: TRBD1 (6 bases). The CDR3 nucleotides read TGTGCCAGCAGCCCCGGTAGGGGGAGCTCACCCCTCCACTTT. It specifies CASSPGRGSSPLHF.